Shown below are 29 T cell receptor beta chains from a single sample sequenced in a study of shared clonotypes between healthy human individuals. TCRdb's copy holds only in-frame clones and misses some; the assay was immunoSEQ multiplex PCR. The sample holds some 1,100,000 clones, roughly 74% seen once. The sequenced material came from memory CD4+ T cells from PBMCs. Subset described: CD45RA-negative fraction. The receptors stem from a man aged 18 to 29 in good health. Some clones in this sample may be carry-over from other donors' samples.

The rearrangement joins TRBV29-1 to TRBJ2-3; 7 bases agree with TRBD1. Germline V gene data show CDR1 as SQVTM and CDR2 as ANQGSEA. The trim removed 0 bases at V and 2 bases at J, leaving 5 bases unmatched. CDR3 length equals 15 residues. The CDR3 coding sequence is TGCAGCGTTGAAGATCCGGGACAGCTCACAGATACGCAGTATTTT. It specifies CSVEDPGQLTDTQYF.

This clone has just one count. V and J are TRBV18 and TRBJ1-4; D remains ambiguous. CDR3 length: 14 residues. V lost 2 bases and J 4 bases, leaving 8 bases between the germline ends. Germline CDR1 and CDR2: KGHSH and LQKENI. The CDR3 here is CASSPSSINEKLFF. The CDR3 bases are TGTGCCAGCTCACCATCTAGCATTAATGAAAAACTGTTTTTT.

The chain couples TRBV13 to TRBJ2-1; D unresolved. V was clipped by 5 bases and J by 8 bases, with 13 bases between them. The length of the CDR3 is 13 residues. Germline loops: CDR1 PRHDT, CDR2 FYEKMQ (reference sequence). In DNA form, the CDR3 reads TGTGCCAGCAGCCTGCGCCCTGAGGATGAGCAGTTCTTC. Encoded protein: CASSLRPEDEQFF.

CDR3 sequence reads: CASRELGARYEQYF. CDR3 DNA: TGTGCCAGCAGAGAACTGGGGGCGCGGTACGAGCAGTACTTC. The J gene is TRBJ2-7, the V gene TRBV27; possibly TRBD1 for D (6 bases). The CDR3 sequence is 14 residues long. Germline CDR1 MNHEY, CDR2 SMNVEV (reference sequence). The ends were cut back, 6 bases at V and 4 bases at J, with 16 bases in the middle.

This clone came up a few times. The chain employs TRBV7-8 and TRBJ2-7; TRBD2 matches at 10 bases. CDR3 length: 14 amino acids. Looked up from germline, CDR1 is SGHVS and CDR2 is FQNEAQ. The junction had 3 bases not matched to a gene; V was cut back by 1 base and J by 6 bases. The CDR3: CASSLVGTSAEQYF. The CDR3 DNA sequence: TGTGCCAGCAGCTTAGTCGGGACTAGCGCCGAGCAGTACTTC.

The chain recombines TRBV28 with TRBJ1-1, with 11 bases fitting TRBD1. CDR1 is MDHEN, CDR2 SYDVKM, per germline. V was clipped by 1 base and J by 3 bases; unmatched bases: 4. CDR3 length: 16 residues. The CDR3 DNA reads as TGTGCCAGCAGTTTATTGCCGGGACAGGGGGACACTGAAGCTTTCTTT. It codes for CASSLLPGQGDTEAFF. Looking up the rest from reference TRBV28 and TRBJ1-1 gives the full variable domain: DVKVTQSSRYLVKRTGEKVFLECVQDMDHENMFWYRQDPGLGLRLIYFSYDVKMKEKGDIPEGYSVSREKKERFSLILESASTNQTSMYLCASSLLPGQGDTEAFFGQGTRLTVV.

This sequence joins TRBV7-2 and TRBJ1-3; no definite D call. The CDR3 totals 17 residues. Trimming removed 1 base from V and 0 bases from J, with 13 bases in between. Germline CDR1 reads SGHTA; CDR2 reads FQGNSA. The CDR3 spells CASSLEGRQASGNTIYF. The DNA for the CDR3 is TGTGCCAGCAGCTTAGAAGGACGGCAGGCCTCTGGAAACACCATATATTTT.

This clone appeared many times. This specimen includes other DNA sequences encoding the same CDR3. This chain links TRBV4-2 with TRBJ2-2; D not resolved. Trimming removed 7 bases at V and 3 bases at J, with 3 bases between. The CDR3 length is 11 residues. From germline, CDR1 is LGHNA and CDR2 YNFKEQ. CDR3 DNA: TGTGCCAGCACCCACACCGGGGAGCTGTTTTTT. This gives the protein CASTHTGELFF.

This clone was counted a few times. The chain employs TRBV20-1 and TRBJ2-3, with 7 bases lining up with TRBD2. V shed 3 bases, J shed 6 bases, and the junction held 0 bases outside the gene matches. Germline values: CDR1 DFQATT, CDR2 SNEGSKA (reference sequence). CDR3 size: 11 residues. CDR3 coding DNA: TGCAGTGCTAGGACTAGCGATACGCAGTATTTT. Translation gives CSARTSDTQYF.

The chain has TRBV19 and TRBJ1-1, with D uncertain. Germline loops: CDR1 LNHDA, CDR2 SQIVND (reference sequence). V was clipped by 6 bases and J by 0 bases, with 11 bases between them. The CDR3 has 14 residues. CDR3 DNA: TGTGCCAGTAGGGGGTGGACGGTGAACACTGAAGCTTTCTTT. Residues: CASRGWTVNTEAFF.

DNA of the CDR3: TGTGCCAGCAGCCTCCTTAGCGGGAGGGCCGCTGAGCAGTTCTTC. It yields the protein CASSLLSGRAAEQFF. The chain has TRBV7-3 and TRBJ2-1; 11 nucleotides align to TRBD2. Germline loops: CDR1 SGHTA, CDR2 FQGTGA. The CDR3 is made up of 15 amino acids. V dropped 5 bases and J dropped 9; count of bases not matched to a gene: 9.

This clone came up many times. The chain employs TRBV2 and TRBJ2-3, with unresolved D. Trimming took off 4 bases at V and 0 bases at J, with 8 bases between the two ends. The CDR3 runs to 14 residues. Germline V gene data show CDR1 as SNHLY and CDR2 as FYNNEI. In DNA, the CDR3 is TGTGCCAGCAGTGTCTTCGGGAGCACAGATACGCAGTATTTT. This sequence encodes CASSVFGSTDTQYF.

DNA for the CDR3: TGTGCCAGCAGCGTCTCGATCCGCGGCCGGACTAGCGGGAGGTCCGGGGAGCTGTTTTTT. Its translation is CASSVSIRGRTSGRSGELFF. J is TRBJ2-2 and V is TRBV9, with TRBD2 matching 14 bases. The J segment lost 6 bases and the V segment lost 2 bases, leaving 15 bases of the junction unmatched. The CDR3 is 20 amino acids. Germline V gene data show CDR1 as SGDLS and CDR2 as YYNGEE.

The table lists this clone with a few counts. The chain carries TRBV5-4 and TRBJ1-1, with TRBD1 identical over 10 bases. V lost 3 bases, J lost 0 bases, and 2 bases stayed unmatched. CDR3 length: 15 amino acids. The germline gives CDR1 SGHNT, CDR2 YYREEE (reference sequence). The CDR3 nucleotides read TGTGCCAGCAGCTGGACAGGGGGGATGAACACTGAAGCTTTCTTT. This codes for CASSWTGGMNTEAFF.

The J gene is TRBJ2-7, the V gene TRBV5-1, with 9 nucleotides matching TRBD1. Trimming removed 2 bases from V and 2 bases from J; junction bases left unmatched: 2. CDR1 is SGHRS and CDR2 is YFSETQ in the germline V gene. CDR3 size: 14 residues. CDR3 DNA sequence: TGCGCCAGCAGCTTTGGGGACAGGGCCTACGAGCAGTACTTC. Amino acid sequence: CASSFGDRAYEQYF.

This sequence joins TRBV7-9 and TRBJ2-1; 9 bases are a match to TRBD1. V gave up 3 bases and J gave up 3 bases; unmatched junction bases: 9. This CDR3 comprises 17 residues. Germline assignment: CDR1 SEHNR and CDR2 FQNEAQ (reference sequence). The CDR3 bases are TGTGCCAGCAGCTTGGCCCAAACAGGGGGCCACTACAATGAGCAGTTCTTC. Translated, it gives CASSLAQTGGHYNEQFF.

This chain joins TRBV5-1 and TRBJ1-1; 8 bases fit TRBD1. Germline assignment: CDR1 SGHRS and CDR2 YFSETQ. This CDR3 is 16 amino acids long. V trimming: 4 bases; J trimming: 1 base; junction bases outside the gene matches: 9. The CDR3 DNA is TGCGCCAGCAGCCCGGGGACAGGAGCCTCGAACACTGAAGCTTTCTTT. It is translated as CASSPGTGASNTEAFF. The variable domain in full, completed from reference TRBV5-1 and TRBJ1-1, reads KAGVTQTPRYLIKTRGQQVTLSCSPISGHRSVSWYQQTPGQGLQFLFEYFSETQRNKGNFPGRFSGRQFSNSRSEMNVSTLELGDSALYLCASSPGTGASNTEAFFGQGTRLTVV.

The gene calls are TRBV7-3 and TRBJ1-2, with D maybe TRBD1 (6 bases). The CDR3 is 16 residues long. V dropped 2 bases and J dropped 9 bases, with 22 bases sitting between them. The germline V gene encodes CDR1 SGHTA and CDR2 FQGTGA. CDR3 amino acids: CASSLRHSTGYASYTF. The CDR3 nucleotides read TGTGCCAGCAGCTTACGGCACTCGACAGGATACGCAAGCTACACCTTC.

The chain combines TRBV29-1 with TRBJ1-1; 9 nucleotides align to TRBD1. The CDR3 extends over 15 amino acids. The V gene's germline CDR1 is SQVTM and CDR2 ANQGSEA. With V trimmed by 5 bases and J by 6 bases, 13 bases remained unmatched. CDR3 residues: CSVHPGQGNDAEAFF. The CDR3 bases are TGCAGCGTTCACCCGGGACAGGGTAATGACGCTGAAGCTTTCTTT.

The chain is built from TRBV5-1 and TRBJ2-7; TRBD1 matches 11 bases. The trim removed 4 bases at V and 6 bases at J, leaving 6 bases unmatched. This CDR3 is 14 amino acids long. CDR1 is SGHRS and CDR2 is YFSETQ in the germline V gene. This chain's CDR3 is CASSPWTGGTEQYF. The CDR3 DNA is TGCGCCAGCAGCCCGTGGACAGGGGGCACCGAGCAGTACTTC.

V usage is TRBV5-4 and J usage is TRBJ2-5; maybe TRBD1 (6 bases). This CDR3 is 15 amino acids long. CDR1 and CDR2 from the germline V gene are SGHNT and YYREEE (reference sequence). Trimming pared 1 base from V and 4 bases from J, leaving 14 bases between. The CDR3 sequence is CASSLSGASGETQYF. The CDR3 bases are TGTGCCAGCAGCTTGTCAGGGGCTAGTGGAGAGACCCAGTACTTC.

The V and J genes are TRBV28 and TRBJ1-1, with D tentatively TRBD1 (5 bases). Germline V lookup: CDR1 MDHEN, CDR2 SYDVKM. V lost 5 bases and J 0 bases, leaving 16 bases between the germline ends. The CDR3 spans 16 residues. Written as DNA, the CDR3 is TGTGCCAGCAGTACGCCGTGGGGAGGGGTGAACACTGAAGCTTTCTTT. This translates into CASSTPWGGVNTEAFF.

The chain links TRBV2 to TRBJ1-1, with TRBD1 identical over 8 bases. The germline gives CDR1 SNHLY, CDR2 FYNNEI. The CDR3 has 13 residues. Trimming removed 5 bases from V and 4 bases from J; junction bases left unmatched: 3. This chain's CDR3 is CASSKGQGTEAFF. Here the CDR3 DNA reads TGTGCCAGCAGTAAAGGACAGGGCACTGAAGCTTTCTTT. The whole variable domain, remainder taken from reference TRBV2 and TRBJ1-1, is EPEVTQTPSHQVTQMGQEVILRCVPISNHLYFYWYRQILGQKVEFLVSFYNNEISEKSEIFDDQFSVERPDGSNFTLKIRSTKLEDSAMYFCASSKGQGTEAFFGQGTRLTVV.

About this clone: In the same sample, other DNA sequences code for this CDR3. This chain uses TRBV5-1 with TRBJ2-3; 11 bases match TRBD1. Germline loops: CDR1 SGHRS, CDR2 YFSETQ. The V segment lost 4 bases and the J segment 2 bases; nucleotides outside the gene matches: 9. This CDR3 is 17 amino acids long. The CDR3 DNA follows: TGCGCCAGCAGCCCGAGGACAGGGGGCAGTTCCACAGATACGCAGTATTTT. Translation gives CASSPRTGGSSTDTQYF.

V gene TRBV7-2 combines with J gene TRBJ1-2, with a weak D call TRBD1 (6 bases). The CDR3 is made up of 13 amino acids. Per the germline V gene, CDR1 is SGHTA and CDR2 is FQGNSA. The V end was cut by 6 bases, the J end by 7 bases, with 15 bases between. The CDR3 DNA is TGTGCCAGCAGTTACCCCAGGGGAGGTGGCTACACCTTC. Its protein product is CASSYPRGGGYTF.

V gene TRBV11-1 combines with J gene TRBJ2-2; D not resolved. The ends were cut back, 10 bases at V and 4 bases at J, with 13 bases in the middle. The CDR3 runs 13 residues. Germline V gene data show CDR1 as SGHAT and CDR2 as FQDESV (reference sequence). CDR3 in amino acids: CATYRVLTGELFF. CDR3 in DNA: TGTGCCACCTACAGAGTACTCACCGGGGAGCTGTTTTTT.

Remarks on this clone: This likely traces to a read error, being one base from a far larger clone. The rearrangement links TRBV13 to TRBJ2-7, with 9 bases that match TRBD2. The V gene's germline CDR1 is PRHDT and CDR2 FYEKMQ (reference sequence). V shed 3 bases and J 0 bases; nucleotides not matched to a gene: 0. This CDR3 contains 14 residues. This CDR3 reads CASSFSGSSYEQYF. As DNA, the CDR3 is TGTGCCAGCAGCTTTAGCGGGAGCTCCTACGAGCAGTACTTC.

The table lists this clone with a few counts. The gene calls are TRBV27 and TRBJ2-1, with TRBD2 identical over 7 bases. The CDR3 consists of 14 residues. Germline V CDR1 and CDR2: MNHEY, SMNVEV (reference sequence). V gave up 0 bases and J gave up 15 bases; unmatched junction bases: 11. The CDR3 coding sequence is TGTGCCAGCAGTTTATCGTGGGGGGGGAGATCTGTGTTCTTC. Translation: CASSLSWGGRSVFF.

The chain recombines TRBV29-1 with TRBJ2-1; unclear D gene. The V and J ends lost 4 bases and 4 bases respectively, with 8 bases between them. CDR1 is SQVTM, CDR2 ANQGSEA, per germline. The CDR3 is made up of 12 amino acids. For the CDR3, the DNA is TGCAGCGTTGCGGAGCATTACAATGAGCAGTTCTTC. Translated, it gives CSVAEHYNEQFF.